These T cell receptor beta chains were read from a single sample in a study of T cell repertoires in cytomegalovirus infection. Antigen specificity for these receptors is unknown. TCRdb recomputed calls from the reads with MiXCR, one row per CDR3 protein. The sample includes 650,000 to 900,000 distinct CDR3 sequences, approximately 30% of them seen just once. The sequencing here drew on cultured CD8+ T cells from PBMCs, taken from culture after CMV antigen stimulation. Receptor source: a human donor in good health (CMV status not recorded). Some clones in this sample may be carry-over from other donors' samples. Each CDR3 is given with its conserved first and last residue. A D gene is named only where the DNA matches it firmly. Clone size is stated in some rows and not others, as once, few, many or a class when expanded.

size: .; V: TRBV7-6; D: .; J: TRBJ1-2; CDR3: CASSGMQSNYGYTF; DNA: TGTGCCAGCAGCGGGATGCAGAGTAACTATGGCTACACCTTC
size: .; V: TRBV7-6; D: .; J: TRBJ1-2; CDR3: CASAGEEGRANYGYTF; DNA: TGTGCCAGCGCGGGGGAAGAAGGACGAGCTAACTATGGCTACACCTTC
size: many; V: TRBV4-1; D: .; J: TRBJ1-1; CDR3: CASSQEEAVNTEAFF; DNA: TGCGCCAGCAGCCAAGAGGAGGCGGTGAACACTGAAGCTTTCTTT
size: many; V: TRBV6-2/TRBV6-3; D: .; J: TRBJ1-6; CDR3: CASTTRDGPLHF; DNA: TGTGCCAGCACCACCAGGGATGGACCCCTCCACTTT
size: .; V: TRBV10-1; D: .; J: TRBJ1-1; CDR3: CASRGGRMNTEAFF; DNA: TGCGCCAGCAGGGGAGGGAGAATGAACACTGAAGCTTTCTTT
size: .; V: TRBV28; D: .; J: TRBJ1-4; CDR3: CASSFGRDHNEKLFF; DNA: TGTGCCAGCAGTTTTGGGAGGGATCATAATGAAAAACTGTTTTTT
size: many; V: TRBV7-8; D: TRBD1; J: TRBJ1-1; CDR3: CASSMDRGVTEAFF; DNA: TGTGCCAGCAGCATGGACAGGGGGGTCACTGAAGCTTTCTTT
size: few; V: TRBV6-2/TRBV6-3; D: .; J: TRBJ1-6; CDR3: CASKLRLDNSPLHF; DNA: TGTGCCAGCAAACTACGACTGGATAATTCACCCCTCCACTTT
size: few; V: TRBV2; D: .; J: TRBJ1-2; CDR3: CAFPKGSPRYGYTF; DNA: TGTGCCTTCCCGAAGGGGTCCCCCCGCTATGGCTACACCTTC
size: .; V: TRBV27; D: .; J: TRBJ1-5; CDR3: CASSLNWGINQPQHF; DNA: TGTGCCAGCAGTTTGAACTGGGGGATAAATCAGCCCCAGCATTTT
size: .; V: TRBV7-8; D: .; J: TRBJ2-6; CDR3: CASMPGGANVLTF; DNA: TGTGCCAGCATGCCTGGGGGGGCCAACGTCCTGACTTTC
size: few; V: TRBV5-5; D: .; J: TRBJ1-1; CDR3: CASSLAGSAEAFF; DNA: TGTGCCAGCAGCTTGGCGGGGAGCGCTGAAGCTTTCTTT
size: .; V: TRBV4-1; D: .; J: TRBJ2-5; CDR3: CASSPRPEETQYF; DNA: TGCGCCAGCAGCCCACGGCCAGAAGAGACCCAGTACTTC
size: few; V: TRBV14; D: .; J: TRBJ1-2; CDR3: CASSQAGQDHGYTF; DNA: TGTGCCAGCAGCCAAGCCGGGCAGGATCATGGCTACACCTTC
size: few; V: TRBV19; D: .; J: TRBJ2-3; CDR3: CASTSASGNWYTQYF; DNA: TGTGCCAGTACCTCGGCCTCGGGGAACTGGTATACGCAGTATTTT
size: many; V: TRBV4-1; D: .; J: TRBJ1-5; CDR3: CASSQVSAPNQPQHF; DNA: TGCGCCAGCAGCCAAGTCAGTGCGCCCAATCAGCCCCAGCATTTT
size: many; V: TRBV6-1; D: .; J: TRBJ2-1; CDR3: CASKTTSLSYNEQFF; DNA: TGTGCCAGCAAAACCACTTCCCTCTCCTACAATGAGCAGTTCTTC
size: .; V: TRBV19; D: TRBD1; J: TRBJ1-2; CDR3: CASTPGTGNNYGYTF; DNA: TGTGCCAGTACTCCAGGGACAGGGAATAACTATGGCTACACCTTC
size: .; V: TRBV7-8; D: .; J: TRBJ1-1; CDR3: CVSSLEGIRSGAFF; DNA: TGTGTCAGCAGCTTAGAGGGGATACGGAGCGGAGCTTTCTTT
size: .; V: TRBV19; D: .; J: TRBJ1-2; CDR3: CASSIYGESYGYTF; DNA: TGTGCCAGTAGTATCTACGGGGAGAGCTATGGCTACACCTTC
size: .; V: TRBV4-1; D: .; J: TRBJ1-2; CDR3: CASSQRSGYGYTF; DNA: TGCGCCAGCAGCCAACGTTCGGGGTACGGCTACACCTTC
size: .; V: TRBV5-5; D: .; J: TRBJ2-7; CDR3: CASSLTGAIEQYF; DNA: TGTGCCAGCAGCTTGACGGGGGCCATCGAGCAGTACTTC
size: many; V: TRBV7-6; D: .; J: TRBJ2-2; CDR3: CASSPNPGAYTGELFF; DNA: TGTGCCAGCAGCCCAAACCCGGGGGCTTACACCGGGGAGCTGTTTTTT
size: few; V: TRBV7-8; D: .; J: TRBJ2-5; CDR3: CASKQKETQYF; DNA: TGTGCCAGCAAACAGAAAGAGACCCAGTACTTC
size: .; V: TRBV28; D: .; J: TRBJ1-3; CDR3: CASSPPGLRGNTIYF; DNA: TGTGCCAGCAGTCCACCAGGGTTAAGAGGAAACACCATATATTTT
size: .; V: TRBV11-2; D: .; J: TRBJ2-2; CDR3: CASSFLGAINTGELFF; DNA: TGTGCCAGCAGCTTTTTGGGGGCGATAAACACCGGGGAGCTGTTTTTT
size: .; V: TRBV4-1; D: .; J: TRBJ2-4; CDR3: CASSQPKETGDRNIQYF; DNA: TGCGCCAGCAGCCAACCAAAGGAGACAGGAGATCGAAACATTCAGTACTTC
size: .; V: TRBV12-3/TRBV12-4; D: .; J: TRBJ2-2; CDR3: CASSFLQGPNTGELFF; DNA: TGTGCCAGCAGTTTCTTGCAGGGCCCCAACACCGGGGAGCTGTTTTTT
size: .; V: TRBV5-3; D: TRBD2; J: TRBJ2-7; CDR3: CASSLENAGVGEQYF; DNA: TGTGCCAGCAGCTTGGAGAATGCGGGGGTGGGGGAGCAGTACTTC
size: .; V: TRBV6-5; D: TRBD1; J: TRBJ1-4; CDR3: CASRADRGPQIATNEKLFF; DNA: TGTGCCAGCAGAGCGGACAGGGGTCCTCAAATTGCAACTAATGAAAAACTGTTTTTT
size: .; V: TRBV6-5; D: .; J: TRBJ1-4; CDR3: CASSYSKGRVNEKLFF; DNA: TGTGCCAGCAGTTACTCGAAAGGCAGGGTTAATGAAAAACTGTTTTTT
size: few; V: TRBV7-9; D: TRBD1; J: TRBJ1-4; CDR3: CASSPTFTTTRGWSEKLFF; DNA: TGTGCCAGCAGCCCAACTTTTACAACAACCAGGGGGTGGAGTGAAAAACTGTTTTTT
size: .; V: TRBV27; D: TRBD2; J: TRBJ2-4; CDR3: CASSPTRLAGGRNIQYF; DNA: TGTGCCAGCAGTCCCACACGACTAGCGGGGGGACGAAACATTCAGTACTTC
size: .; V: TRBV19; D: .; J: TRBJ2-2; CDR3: CAIDWGSGELFF; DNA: TGTGCCATTGACTGGGGGTCCGGGGAGCTGTTTTTT
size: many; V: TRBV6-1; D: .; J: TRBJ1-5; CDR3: CASRSRGDYSNQPQHF; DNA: TGTGCCAGCAGGAGCCGGGGGGATTATAGCAATCAGCCCCAGCATTTT
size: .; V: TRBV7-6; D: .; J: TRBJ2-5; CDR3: CASSSLRTDQETQYF; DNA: TGTGCCAGCAGCTCCCTTCGGACAGACCAAGAGACCCAGTACTTC
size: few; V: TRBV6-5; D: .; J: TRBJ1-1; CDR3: CASSYMRETEAFF; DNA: TGTGCCAGCAGTTACATGAGGGAAACTGAAGCTTTCTTT
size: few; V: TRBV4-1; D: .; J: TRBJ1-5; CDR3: CASSQSGLDSNQPQHF; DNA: TGCGCCAGCAGCCAGTCGGGGCTCGATAGCAATCAGCCCCAGCATTTT
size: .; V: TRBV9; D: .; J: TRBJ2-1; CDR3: CASSVALTNEQFF; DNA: TGTGCCAGCAGCGTAGCTCTAACTAATGAGCAGTTCTTC